The present T cell receptor beta chain was sequenced within a study of blood T cell repertoires in COVID-19. Study background: Spain, Italy and the United States supplied samples that represented acute and convalescent COVID-19. T cells, B-cell-depleted T cells, or PBMCs supplied cDNA or gDNA.

Authors' processing steps: Estimation of nucleated cell counts was performed using reference gene primer amplification. Only in-frame clones appear in the TCRdb table, and some are missing; sequencing was by immunoSEQ multiplex PCR. For V, J and clone size, that table is used; D and trimming come from the DNA. The table records roughly 700,000 clones, 90% of them present only once. V was clipped by 6 bases and J by 1 base, with 12 bases between them. The CDR3 has 14 residues. The germline CDR1 and CDR2 sequences are SEHNR and FQNEAQ (reference sequence). The receptor was derived from a woman aged 18-29 years with acute or convalescent COVID-19. The chain combines TRBV7-9 with TRBJ1-2; D ambiguous. The sequencing sample was made of peripheral blood. CDR3 DNA sequence: TGTGCCAGCAGTCAAGGAGGGATTAACTATGGCTACACCTTC. Its translation: CASSQGGINYGYTF.